This is a list of T cell receptor beta chains from one sample in a study of T cells in Graves' hyperthyroidism and ophthalmopathy. TCRdb recomputed calls from the multiplex PCR reads with MiXCR, one row per CDR3 protein. Of some 200,000 distinct CDR3 sequences in the sample, roughly 18% are singletons; the top ten hold approximately 50%. The sequenced sample consisted of blood. These receptors were taken from a man aged 50 to 60 with Graves' hyperthyroidism. CDR3s include the opening cysteine and the closing phenylalanine or tryptophan. The D gene is left open where the match is weak. Only part of the rows carry a size: once, few, many, or a class if the clone is expanded.

TRBV7-2	TRBJ2-7	many	15	.	CASSFSGSTSHEQYF	TGTGCCAGCAGCTTCAGCGGGTCCACCTCCCACGAGCAGTACTTC
TRBV4-1	TRBJ2-5	many	15	.	CASSQGGAGGETQYF	TGCGCCAGCAGCCAAGGGGGGGCTGGAGGAGAGACCCAGTACTTC
TRBV18	TRBJ1-1	many	13	.	CASSPGVNTEAFF	TGTGCCAGCTCTCCGGGAGTGAACACTGAAGCTTTCTTT
TRBV2	TRBJ2-7	many	14	TRBD1	CASNGQGIRYEQYF	TGTGCCAGCAATGGACAGGGAATAAGATACGAGCAGTACTTC
TRBV20-1	TRBJ1-2	few	13	.	CSASKGLLNGYTF	TGCAGTGCTAGTAAAGGACTTTTAAACGGCTACACCTTC
TRBV5-1	TRBJ2-2	few	15	TRBD1	CASSLQGFNTGELFF	TGCGCCAGCAGCTTACAGGGGTTCAACACCGGGGAGCTGTTTTTT
TRBV28	TRBJ2-1	many	14	.	CASSRSGTYNEQFF	TGTGCCAGCAGTCGTAGCGGAACCTACAATGAGCAGTTCTTC
TRBV9	TRBJ2-3	.	16	.	CASSVATPPGTDTQYF	TGTGCCAGCAGCGTAGCTACGCCGCCAGGCACAGATACGCAGTATTTT
TRBV27	TRBJ2-7	many	12	.	CASSPTTYEQYF	TGTGCCAGCAGTCCCACGACCTACGAGCAGTACTTC
TRBV20-1	TRBJ2-7	many	14	TRBD1	CSAAVPGQGNEQYF	TGCAGTGCGGCTGTCCCGGGACAGGGGAACGAGCAGTACTTC
TRBV20-1	TRBJ2-7	many	14	TRBD1	CSARDRGTGYEQYF	TGCAGTGCCAGGGACAGGGGGACGGGTTACGAGCAGTACTTC
TRBV12-3/TRBV12-4	TRBJ2-1	many	14	.	CASPLAGYYNEQFF	TGTGCCAGCCCCTTGGCGGGGTATTACAATGAGCAGTTCTTC
TRBV12-3/TRBV12-4	TRBJ1-2	few	12	.	CASSSGRYGYTF	TGTGCCAGCAGTTCCGGACGCTATGGCTACACCTTC
TRBV29-1	TRBJ1-4	few	14	TRBD1	CSVNAGTANEKLFF	TGCAGCGTTAACGCGGGGACAGCTAATGAAAAACTGTTTTTT
TRBV12-5	TRBJ2-5	many	17	TRBD2	CASGLIPGLAGDETQYF	TGTGCTAGTGGTTTGATACCGGGACTAGCGGGAGATGAGACCCAGTACTTC
TRBV6-1	TRBJ2-2	many	15	TRBD2	CASSEDGSGAGELFF	TGTGCCAGCAGTGAAGATGGCAGCGGGGCCGGGGAGCTGTTTTTT
TRBV6-2/TRBV6-3	TRBJ2-1	many	14	.	CASSLREAYNEQFF	TGTGCCAGCAGTTTGAGGGAGGCCTACAATGAGCAGTTCTTC
TRBV20-1	TRBJ2-7	many	14	TRBD1	CSARKVGQVYEQYF	TGCAGTGCTAGGAAAGTGGGACAGGTCTACGAGCAGTACTTC
TRBV29-1	TRBJ1-2	few	12	TRBD1	CSVRRDSYGYTF	TGCAGCGTCCGCCGGGACAGCTATGGCTACACCTTC
TRBV2	TRBJ2-7	.	16	TRBD2	CASSEAVGLGTYEQYF	TGTGCCAGCAGTGAAGCGGTGGGACTAGGAACCTACGAGCAGTACTTC
TRBV3-1	TRBJ2-1	many	17	.	CASSQFRDGSSYNEQFF	TGTGCCAGCAGCCAATTCCGGGACGGGAGCTCCTACAATGAGCAGTTCTTC
TRBV6-2/TRBV6-3	TRBJ1-5	.	14	.	CASSRHRFNQPQHF	TGTGCCAGCAGTAGACACCGGTTCAATCAGCCCCAGCATTTT
TRBV9	TRBJ2-1	many	15	TRBD2	CASSFSSGAYNEQFF	TGTGCCAGCAGCTTCTCTAGCGGGGCCTACAATGAGCAGTTCTTC
TRBV28	TRBJ2-7	many	14	TRBD2	CASSLTSGLYEQYF	TGTGCCAGCAGTTTGACTAGCGGACTTTACGAGCAGTACTTC
TRBV7-2	TRBJ2-5	many	15	.	CASSLRGSREGTQYF	TGTGCCAGCAGCTTAAGGGGGAGCAGAGAGGGGACCCAGTACTTC
TRBV3-1	TRBJ1-1	many	12	TRBD1	CASSQVRDRAFF	TGTGCCAGCAGCCAAGTCCGGGACAGAGCTTTCTTT
TRBV20-1	TRBJ2-1	many	14	TRBD2	CSAEGLAGVAEQFF	TGCAGTGCTGAGGGACTAGCGGGAGTTGCTGAGCAGTTCTTC
TRBV5-6	TRBJ2-3	many	13	.	CASSLDKTDTQYF	TGTGCCAGCAGCTTGGATAAAACAGATACGCAGTATTTT
TRBV12-5	TRBJ1-5	few	14	.	CASGLGTSNQPQHF	TGTGCTAGTGGTCTCGGGACAAGCAATCAGCCCCAGCATTTT
TRBV6-1	TRBJ2-3	.	16	.	CASSELGREGLAPQYF	TGTGCCAGCAGTGAACTAGGTCGTGAAGGGCTAGCCCCGCAGTATTTT
TRBV28	TRBJ2-7	few	14	TRBD2	CASSFTSGDYEQYF	TGTGCCAGCAGCTTTACTAGCGGAGACTACGAGCAGTACTTC
TRBV6-5	TRBJ1-1	.	14	.	CASSYSGEVAEAFF	TGTGCCAGCAGTTACTCGGGTGAGGTCGCTGAAGCTTTCTTT
TRBV5-1	TRBJ2-1	many	14	TRBD1	CASSARTGTNEQFF	TGCGCCAGCAGCGCCCGGACAGGGACCAATGAGCAGTTCTTC
TRBV7-2	TRBJ2-7	.	16	TRBD2	CASSLGSGRVAYEQYF	TGTGCCAGCAGCTTAGGTAGCGGGAGGGTCGCCTACGAGCAGTACTTC
TRBV28	TRBJ2-6	few	16	.	CASSFGPYSGANVLTF	TGTGCCAGCAGTTTTGGACCGTACTCTGGGGCCAACGTCCTGACTTTC
TRBV7-8	TRBJ2-2	.	15	.	CATSQVVANTGELFF	TGTGCCACCTCCCAGGTGGTCGCGAACACCGGGGAGCTGTTTTTT
TRBV7-2	TRBJ2-5	many	17	TRBD2	CASSLGISGRARETQYF	TGTGCCAGCAGCTTAGGAATTAGCGGGAGGGCCCGGGAGACCCAGTACTTC
TRBV12-3/TRBV12-4	TRBJ1-1	many	13	TRBD1	CASSLIQGLGAFF	TGTGCCAGCAGTTTAATACAGGGGTTGGGTGCTTTCTTT
TRBV28	TRBJ2-1	.	14	TRBD2	CASRSSGSYNEQFF	TGTGCCAGCAGGTCTAGCGGGTCCTACAATGAGCAGTTCTTC
TRBV6-1	TRBJ2-3	.	14	.	CASSGTDHTDTQYF	TGTGCCAGCAGTGGGACAGACCACACAGATACGCAGTATTTT
TRBV20-1	TRBJ1-4	few	12	.	CSTTSPPKKLFF	TGCAGTACAACTAGTCCCCCAAAAAAACTGTTTTTT
TRBV7-9	TRBJ2-7	.	16	.	CASSRGSGSLSYEQYF	TGTGCCAGCAGCCGTGGGTCAGGGTCCCTATCCTACGAGCAGTACTTC
TRBV30	TRBJ2-7	many	15	TRBD2	CAWRKWTSGNDEQYF	TGTGCCTGGAGGAAGTGGACTAGCGGGAACGACGAGCAGTACTTC
TRBV30	TRBJ2-1	many	15	TRBD2	CAWSVLGLAGGEQFF	TGTGCCTGGAGTGTCTTAGGCCTAGCGGGAGGAGAGCAGTTCTTC
TRBV20-1	TRBJ2-1	many	16	TRBD1	CSAREGQGSSYNEQFF	TGCAGTGCTAGAGAGGGACAGGGAAGCTCCTACAATGAGCAGTTCTTC
TRBV4-2	TRBJ2-1	.	17	TRBD2	CASSQVAGAPSYNEQFF	TGTGCCAGCAGCCAGGTAGCGGGAGCCCCTTCCTACAATGAGCAGTTCTTC
TRBV20-1	TRBJ1-3	.	15	.	CSARPDGFSGNTIYF	TGCAGTGCTAGACCAGACGGTTTCTCTGGAAACACCATATATTTT
TRBV3-1	TRBJ2-1	many	15	.	CASSQFARTYNEQFF	TGTGCCAGCAGCCAATTTGCGCGGACCTACAATGAGCAGTTCTTC
TRBV18	TRBJ1-1	medium-sized	15	.	CATQNTVLLNTEAFF	TGTGCCACCCAAAATACAGTTCTATTGAACACTGAAGCTTTCTTT
TRBV28	TRBJ1-1	many	14	.	CASSPLRQNTEAFF	TGTGCCAGCAGTCCCCTGAGGCAGAACACTGAAGCTTTCTTT
TRBV19	TRBJ2-1	few	15	TRBD1	CASSIGQGEYEEQFF	TGTGCCAGTAGTATCGGACAGGGGGAGTACGAGGAGCAGTTCTTC
TRBV27	TRBJ2-2	few	17	.	CASSLIPPGANTGELFF	TGTGCCAGCAGTTTGATCCCCCCCGGGGCCAACACCGGGGAGCTGTTTTTT
TRBV7-2	TRBJ2-3	many	16	.	CASSLGVGGGTDTQYF	TGTGCCAGCAGCTTAGGGGTAGGAGGGGGCACAGATACGCAGTATTTT
TRBV7-9	TRBJ2-1	.	11	.	CASSQDIEQFF	TGCGCCAGCAGCCAAGATATAGAGCAGTTCTTC
TRBV4-1	TRBJ2-2	many	16	.	CASSRTGTLGTGELFF	TGCGCCAGCAGCCGAACCGGGACGTTGGGCACCGGGGAGCTGTTTTTT
TRBV30	TRBJ2-5	many	14	TRBD1	CAWSVTGGLETQYF	TGTGCCTGGAGTGTGACAGGGGGCCTTGAGACCCAGTACTTC
TRBV6-2/TRBV6-3	TRBJ2-3	few	13	.	CASRLTGDDTQYF	TGTGCCAGCAGACTGACGGGGGACGATACGCAGTATTTT
TRBV6-2/TRBV6-3	TRBJ2-1	many	15	.	CASSRRVSLYNEQFF	TGTGCCAGCAGTCGTAGAGTCTCTTTGTACAATGAGCAGTTCTTC
TRBV12-5	TRBJ2-2	.	15	.	CASGSAGDMGGELFF	TGTGCTAGTGGCTCGGCGGGTGACATGGGAGGGGAGCTGTTTTTT